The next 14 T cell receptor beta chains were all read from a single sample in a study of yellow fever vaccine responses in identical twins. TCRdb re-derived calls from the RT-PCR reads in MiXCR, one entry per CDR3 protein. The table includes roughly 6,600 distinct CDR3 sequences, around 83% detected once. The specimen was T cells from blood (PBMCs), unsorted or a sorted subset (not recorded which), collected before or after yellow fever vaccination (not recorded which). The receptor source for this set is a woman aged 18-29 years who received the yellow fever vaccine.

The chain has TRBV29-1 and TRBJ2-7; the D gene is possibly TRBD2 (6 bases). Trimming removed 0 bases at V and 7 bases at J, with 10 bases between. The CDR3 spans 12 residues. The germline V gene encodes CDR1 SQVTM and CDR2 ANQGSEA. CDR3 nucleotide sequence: TGCAGCGTTGAAGATGGGGGAGGTGAGCAGTACTTC. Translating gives CSVEDGGGEQYF.

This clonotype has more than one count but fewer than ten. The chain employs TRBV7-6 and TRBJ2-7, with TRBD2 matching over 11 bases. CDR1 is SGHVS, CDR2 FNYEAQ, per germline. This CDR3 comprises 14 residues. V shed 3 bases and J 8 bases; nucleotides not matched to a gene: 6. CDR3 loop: CASSFQLAGDKQYF. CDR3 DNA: TGTGCCAGCAGCTTTCAACTAGCGGGAGACAAGCAGTACTTC.

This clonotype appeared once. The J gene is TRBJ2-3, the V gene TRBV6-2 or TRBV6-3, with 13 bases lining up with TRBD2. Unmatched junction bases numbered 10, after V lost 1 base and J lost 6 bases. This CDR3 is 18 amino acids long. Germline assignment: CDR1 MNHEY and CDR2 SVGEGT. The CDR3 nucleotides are TGTGCCAGCAGTTACTTCGCGACTAGCGGGAGGCATCCGGATACGCAGTATTTT. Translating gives CASSYFATSGRHPDTQYF.

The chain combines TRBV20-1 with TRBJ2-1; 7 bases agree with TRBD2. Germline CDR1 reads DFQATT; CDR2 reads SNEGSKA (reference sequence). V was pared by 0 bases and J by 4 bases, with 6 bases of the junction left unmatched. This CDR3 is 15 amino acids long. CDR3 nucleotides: TGCAGTGCTAGAGAGGGGTGGGGGGGATACAATGAGCAGTTCTTC. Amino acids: CSAREGWGGYNEQFF.

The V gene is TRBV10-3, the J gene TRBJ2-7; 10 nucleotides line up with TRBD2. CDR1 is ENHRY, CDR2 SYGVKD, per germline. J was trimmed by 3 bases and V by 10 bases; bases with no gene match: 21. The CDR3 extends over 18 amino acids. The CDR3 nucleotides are TGTGCCACCCCCACCCTTCCCGTTGCTAGCGGGAGTAACTACGAGCAGTACTTC. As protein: CATPTLPVASGSNYEQYF.

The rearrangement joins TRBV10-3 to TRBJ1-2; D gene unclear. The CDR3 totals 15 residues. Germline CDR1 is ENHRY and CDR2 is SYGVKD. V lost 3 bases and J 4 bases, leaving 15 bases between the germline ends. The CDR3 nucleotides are TGTGCCATCAGTGAATCCCCCTTTACGGGCTATGGCTACACCTTC. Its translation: CAISESPFTGYGYTF.

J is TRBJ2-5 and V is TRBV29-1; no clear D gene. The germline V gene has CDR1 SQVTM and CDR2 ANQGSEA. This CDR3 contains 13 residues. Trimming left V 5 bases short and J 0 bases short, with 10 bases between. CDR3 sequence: CSVTDVYQETQYF. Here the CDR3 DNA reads TGCAGCGTTACTGACGTGTACCAAGAGACCCAGTACTTC.

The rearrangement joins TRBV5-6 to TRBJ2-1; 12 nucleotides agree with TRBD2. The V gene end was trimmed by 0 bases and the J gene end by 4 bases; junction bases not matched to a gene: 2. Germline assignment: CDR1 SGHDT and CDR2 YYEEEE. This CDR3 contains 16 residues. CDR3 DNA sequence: TGTGCCAGCAGCTTGGGACTAGCGGGAGCGTACAATGAGCAGTTCTTC. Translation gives CASSLGLAGAYNEQFF.

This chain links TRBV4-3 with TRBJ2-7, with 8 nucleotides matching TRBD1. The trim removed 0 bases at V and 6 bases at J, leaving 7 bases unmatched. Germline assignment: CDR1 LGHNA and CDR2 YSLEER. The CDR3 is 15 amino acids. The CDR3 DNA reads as TGCGCCAGCAGCCAAGATTGGACAGGGTCAGTCGAGCAGTACTTC. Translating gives CASSQDWTGSVEQYF.

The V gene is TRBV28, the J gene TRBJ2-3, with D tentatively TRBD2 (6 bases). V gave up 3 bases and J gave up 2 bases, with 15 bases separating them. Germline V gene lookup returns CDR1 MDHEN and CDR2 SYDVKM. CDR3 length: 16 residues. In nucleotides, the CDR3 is TGTGCCAGCAGTTTGGTCGAGCGGACTAACACAGATACGCAGTATTTT. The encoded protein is CASSLVERTNTDTQYF.

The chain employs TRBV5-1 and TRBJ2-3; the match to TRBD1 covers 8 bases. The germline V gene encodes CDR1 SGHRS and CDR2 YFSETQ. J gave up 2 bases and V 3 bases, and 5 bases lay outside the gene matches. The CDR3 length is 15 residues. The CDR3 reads CASSSRGQLTDTQYF. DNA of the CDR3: TGCGCCAGCAGCTCCAGGGGGCAACTCACAGATACGCAGTATTTT.

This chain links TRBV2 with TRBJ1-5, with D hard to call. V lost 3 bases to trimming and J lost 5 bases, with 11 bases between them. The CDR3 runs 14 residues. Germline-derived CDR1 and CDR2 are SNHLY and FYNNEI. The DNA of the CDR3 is TGTGCCAGCAGTGATAGACACGACGATCAGCCCCAGCATTTT. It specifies CASSDRHDDQPQHF.

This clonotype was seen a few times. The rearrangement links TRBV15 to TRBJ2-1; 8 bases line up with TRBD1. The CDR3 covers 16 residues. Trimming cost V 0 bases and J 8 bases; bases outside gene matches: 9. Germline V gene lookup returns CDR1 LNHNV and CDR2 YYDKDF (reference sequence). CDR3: CATSRDPGQGADEQFF. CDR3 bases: TGTGCCACCAGCAGAGATCCCGGGCAGGGGGCTGATGAGCAGTTCTTC.

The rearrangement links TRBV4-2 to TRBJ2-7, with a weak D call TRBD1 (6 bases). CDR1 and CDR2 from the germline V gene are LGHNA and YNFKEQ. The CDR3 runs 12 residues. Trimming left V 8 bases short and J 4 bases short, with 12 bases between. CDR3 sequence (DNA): TGTGCCAGCGCGGACAGTACGTACGAGCAGTACTTC. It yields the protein CASADSTYEQYF.